This entry lists 25 T cell receptor beta chains sequenced from one sample in a study of T cell repertoires in cytomegalovirus infection. TCRdb processed the reads anew with MiXCR; each CDR3 protein has one entry. The data show under 850,000 distinct CDR3 sequences, 35% seen once. Sequenced: PBMCs. The receptors here all came from a human donor in good health (CMV status not recorded). Some clones in this sample may be carry-over from other donors' samples.

This clonotype was detected a few times. The DNA for the CDR3 is TGTGCCAGCAGTCCGACCGGGACAGGGTTTAAGGATGAGCAGTTCTTC. Its translation: CASSPTGTGFKDEQFF. The chain links TRBV6-5 to TRBJ2-1, with 9 bases lining up with TRBD1. Germline V gene lookup returns CDR1 MNHEY and CDR2 SVGAGI. Trimming cost V 5 bases and J 8 bases; bases outside gene matches: 13. This CDR3 is built from 16 residues.

The chain combines TRBV11-2 with TRBJ2-1, with 10 bases that match TRBD2. V was clipped by 3 bases and J by 6 bases; unmatched bases: 5. This CDR3 comprises 15 residues. Germline loops: CDR1 SGHAT, CDR2 FQNNGV. The CDR3 bases are TGTGCCAGCAGCTTCGCCAGCGGGGGGGCCAATGAGCAGTTCTTC. Translation: CASSFASGGANEQFF.

This clonotype was observed a handful of times. The rearrangement uses TRBV6-1 and TRBJ2-3, with 7 positions matching TRBD2. The germline CDR1 and CDR2 sequences are MNHNS and SASEGT. The CDR3 is 15 residues long. Germline trimming cut 1 base from V and 6 bases from J; bases unmatched to any gene: 7. CDR3 sequence: CASSEVWGGEDTQYF. Written as DNA, the CDR3 is TGTGCCAGCAGTGAAGTTTGGGGGGGGGAGGATACGCAGTATTTT.

V gene TRBV7-2 combines with J gene TRBJ1-1; D not resolved. Between the trimmed V and J ends, which lost 5 bases and 5 bases, there was a span of 9 bases. This CDR3 has 12 residues. Germline loops: CDR1 SGHTA, CDR2 FQGNSA. The CDR3 nucleotides read TGTGCCAGCAGCCGGTGGTGGACTGAAGCTTTCTTT. Its protein is CASSRWWTEAFF.

The chain has TRBV7-2 and TRBJ2-7, with 8 bases that match TRBD2. V shed 1 base and J 3 bases; nucleotides not matched to a gene: 8. Germline CDR1 reads SGHTA; CDR2 reads FQGNSA. The CDR3 sequence is 16 residues long. The CDR3 protein is CASSLEASGSLYEQYF. The DNA for the CDR3 is TGTGCCAGCAGCTTAGAGGCCAGCGGGAGTCTCTACGAGCAGTACTTC.

There are many counts of this clonotype. The chain uses TRBV7-2 and TRBJ2-3; D unresolved. The CDR3 covers 15 residues. Germline V CDR1 and CDR2: SGHTA, FQGNSA. V gave up 1 base and J gave up 2 bases, with 10 bases separating them. The CDR3 DNA follows: TGTGCCAGCAGCTTAGGTACACTTTACACAGATACGCAGTATTTT. Translating gives CASSLGTLYTDTQYF.

The genes are TRBV20-1 and TRBJ2-7, with 7 bases matching TRBD1. This CDR3 contains 14 residues. Germline CDR1 DFQATT, CDR2 SNEGSKA (reference sequence). V shed 0 bases and J 4 bases; nucleotides not matched to a gene: 6. CDR3 region: CSAREGDRVYEQYF. The CDR3 DNA reads as TGCAGTGCTAGAGAAGGAGACAGGGTGTACGAGCAGTACTTC.

V and J are TRBV24-1 and TRBJ2-7, with D uncertain. CDR3 length equals 13 residues. V lost 7 bases, J lost 3 bases, and 12 bases lay in between. CDR1 and CDR2 (germline): KGHDR, SFDVKD. The CDR3 DNA sequence: TGTGCCACCAGCAATCCCACCAGCTACGAGCAGTACTTC. This codes for CATSNPTSYEQYF.

The chain has TRBV7-9 and TRBJ1-1; D possibly corresponds to TRBD1 (5 bases). This CDR3 spans 13 amino acids. Germline V lookup: CDR1 SEHNR, CDR2 FQNEAQ (reference sequence). V lost 0 bases and J 6 bases, leaving 8 bases between the germline ends. The CDR3 DNA follows: TGTGCCAGCAGCTTAGCCAGGGAAGCTGAAGCTTTCTTT. It is translated as CASSLAREAEAFF.

The V gene is TRBV28, the J gene TRBJ1-1, with D tentatively TRBD1 (6 bases). CDR1 is MDHEN, CDR2 SYDVKM, per germline. V was clipped by 3 bases and J by 6 bases, with 17 bases between them. This CDR3 is built from 15 residues. CDR3 sequence reads: CASSFPGAPGAEAFF. The CDR3 region has the DNA TGTGCCAGCAGTTTCCCAGGGGCGCCGGGGGCTGAAGCTTTCTTT.

The rearrangement uses TRBV6-5 and TRBJ1-1, with D maybe TRBD1 (5 bases). Germline loops: CDR1 MNHEY, CDR2 SVGAGI. This CDR3 has 15 residues. Trimming pared 3 bases from V and 5 bases from J, leaving 16 bases between. The CDR3 region has the DNA TGTGCCAGCAGTTATGCAGGGTACTTTAGTACTGAAGCTTTCTTT. Translation: CASSYAGYFSTEAFF.

The V call is TRBV10-3, the J call TRBJ1-6; TRBD1 agrees at 12 bases. The CDR3 loop spans 18 amino acids. Germline V gene data show CDR1 as ENHRY and CDR2 as SYGVKD. Trimming removed 5 bases from V and 0 bases from J; junction bases left unmatched: 5. The CDR3 DNA reads as TGTGCCATCAGTTCCGGGACAGGGGGCAGCTCCTATAATTCACCCCTCCACTTT. Translated, it gives CAISSGTGGSSYNSPLHF.

The gene calls are TRBV28 and TRBJ2-3; 7 bases fit TRBD2. This CDR3 is 15 amino acids long. V trimming: 2 bases; J trimming: 3 bases; junction bases outside the gene matches: 5. Germline V lookup: CDR1 MDHEN, CDR2 SYDVKM. The CDR3 coding sequence is TGTGCCAGCAGTTTACCGCGGGAGTTTACAGATACGCAGTATTTT. Protein product: CASSLPREFTDTQYF.

This clonotype occurred many times. This chain joins TRBV7-2 and TRBJ2-6; TRBD1 or TRBD2 may be the D gene (5 bases each). From germline, CDR1 is SGHTA and CDR2 FQGNSA. Between the trimmed V and J ends, which lost 4 bases and 1 base, there was a span of 11 bases. The CDR3 loop spans 16 amino acids. The CDR3 DNA reads TGTGCCAGCAGCTCCCTGGGACGTTCTGGGGCCAACGTCCTGACTTTC. Its protein product is CASSSLGRSGANVLTF.

The V and J genes are TRBV11-2 and TRBJ1-1; TRBD1 is a possible D gene (6 bases). The CDR3 has 15 residues. From germline, CDR1 is SGHAT and CDR2 FQNNGV. Trimming took 6 bases from V and 4 from J, leaving 18 bases between them. CDR3 in DNA: TGTGCCAGCAGTCGCACCAGGGGAGGGGGCACTGAAGCTTTCTTT. Translated: CASSRTRGGGTEAFF.

This clonotype was seen at least ten times. This chain links TRBV7-8 with TRBJ2-1; D is perhaps TRBD2 (5 bases). The CDR3 is 18 amino acids. The V end lost 1 base, the J end lost 4 bases, and 20 bases lay between the germline ends. Germline V gene lookup returns CDR1 SGHVS and CDR2 FQNEAQ. CDR3 protein: CASSLVADSWANYNEQFF. CDR3 sequence (DNA): TGTGCCAGCAGCTTAGTGGCGGACTCCTGGGCCAATTACAATGAGCAGTTCTTC.

This chain joins TRBV29-1 and TRBJ2-5, with 7 positions matching TRBD2. Trimming took 7 bases from V and 5 from J; bases not matched to a gene: 7. CDR3 size: 12 residues. The germline V gene has CDR1 SQVTM and CDR2 ANQGSEA. The CDR3 DNA is TGCAGCGCTAGACTAGCACGGGAGACCCAGTACTTC. Amino acid sequence: CSARLARETQYF.

The chain employs TRBV4-2 and TRBJ2-4; 10 nucleotides line up with TRBD2. The CDR3 runs to 18 residues. V shed 0 bases, J shed 2 bases, and the junction held 7 bases outside the gene matches. The germline gives CDR1 LGHNA, CDR2 YNFKEQ. CDR3 bases: TGTGCCAGCAGCCAAGAATGGCTAGCGGGAGAGTCCAAAAACATTCAGTACTTC. Protein: CASSQEWLAGESKNIQYF.

The J gene is TRBJ1-5, the V gene TRBV12-3 or TRBV12-4, with 7 nucleotides matching TRBD1. Trimming removed 6 bases from V and 4 bases from J; junction bases left unmatched: 9. This CDR3 spans 15 amino acids. The CDR3 DNA is TGTGCCAGCAGCCAAGGGGGCAGCGTTAATCAGCCCCAGCATTTT. Protein product: CASSQGGSVNQPQHF.

J is TRBJ1-2 and V is TRBV28; tentatively, D is TRBD1 (5 bases). The CDR3 spans 14 residues. V was cut by 3 bases and J by 5 bases, with 13 bases left in between. The germline V gene encodes CDR1 MDHEN and CDR2 SYDVKM. For the CDR3, the DNA is TGTGCCAGCAGTTTGGGGGTTGGGGGGTATGGCTACACCTTC. Amino acids: CASSLGVGGYGYTF.

This clonotype came up a few times. The chain couples TRBV15 to TRBJ2-2; D unresolved. Per germline, CDR1 LNHNV and CDR2 YYDKDF (reference sequence). V gave up 5 bases and J gave up 5 bases, with 12 bases separating them. This CDR3 spans 14 amino acids. This CDR3 reads CATSSLGPTGELFF. CDR3 coding DNA: TGTGCCACCAGCTCTCTCGGTCCGACCGGGGAGCTGTTTTTT.

This clonotype appeared many times. The rearrangement links TRBV7-2 to TRBJ1-1; D remains ambiguous. Deletions cut 3 bases from V and 4 bases from J, with 6 bases between. Germline V gene lookup returns CDR1 SGHTA and CDR2 FQGNSA. CDR3 length: 12 amino acids. The CDR3 loop reads CASSFVGTEAFF. The CDR3 nucleotides read TGTGCCAGCAGCTTTGTGGGCACTGAAGCTTTCTTT.

J is TRBJ1-3 and V is TRBV12-3 or TRBV12-4; TRBD1 is a possible D gene (5 bases). Trimming removed 4 bases at V and 0 bases at J, with 13 bases between. The CDR3 covers 16 residues. Here the CDR3 reads CASSSRVARSGNTIYF. CDR3 in DNA: TGTGCCAGCAGTTCCAGGGTCGCCCGCTCTGGAAACACCATATATTTT.

The J gene is TRBJ1-1, the V gene TRBV28, with unresolved D. The CDR3 extends over 14 amino acids. CDR1 is MDHEN and CDR2 is SYDVKM in the germline V gene. Trimming took 7 bases from V and 1 from J, leaving 13 bases between them. The CDR3 DNA reads TGTGCCAGCAAGCCAACTCCAAGGAACACTGAAGCTTTCTTT. Translating it yields CASKPTPRNTEAFF.

To note about this clonotype: Without the conserved terminal phenylalanine or tryptophan, this CDR3 likely stems from a read error. This sequence joins TRBV28 and TRBJ2-5; D remains unclear. This CDR3 has 11 residues. With 8 bases removed from V and 2 bases from J, the gap between germline ends came to 6 bases. Germline-derived CDR1 and CDR2 are MDHEN and SYDVKM. This CDR3 reads CASGTQETQYY. DNA for the CDR3: TGTGCCAGCGGAACGCAAGAGACCCAGTACTAC.